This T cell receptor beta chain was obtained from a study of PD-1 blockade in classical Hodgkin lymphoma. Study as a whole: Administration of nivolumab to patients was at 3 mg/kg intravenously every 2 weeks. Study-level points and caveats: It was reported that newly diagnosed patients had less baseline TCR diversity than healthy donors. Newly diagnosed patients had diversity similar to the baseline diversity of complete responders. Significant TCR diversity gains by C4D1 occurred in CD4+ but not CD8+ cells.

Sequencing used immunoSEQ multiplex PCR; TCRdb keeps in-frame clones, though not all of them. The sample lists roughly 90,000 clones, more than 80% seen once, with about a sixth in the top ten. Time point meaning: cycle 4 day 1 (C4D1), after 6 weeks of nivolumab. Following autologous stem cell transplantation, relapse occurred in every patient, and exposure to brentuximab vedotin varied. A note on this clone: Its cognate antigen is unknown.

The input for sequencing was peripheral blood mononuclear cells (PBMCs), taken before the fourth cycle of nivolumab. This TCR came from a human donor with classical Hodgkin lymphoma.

The CDR3 here is CASSLAGTGGELFF. The CDR3 DNA follows: TGTGCCAGCAGCCTGGCCGGGACGGGTGGGGAGCTGTTTTTT. The chain couples TRBV4-2 to TRBJ2-2; tentatively, D is TRBD1 or TRBD2 (5 bases each). The V end lost 4 bases, the J end lost 8 bases, and 14 bases lay between the germline ends. This CDR3 is built from 14 residues. Per the germline V gene, CDR1 is LGHNA and CDR2 is YNFKEQ.